Sequencing of this T cell receptor (beta chain) was carried out in a study of T cell repertoires in cytomegalovirus infection. Across the whole study: Public TCR beta signatures were indicative of both CMV infection and a matching HLA type.

Notes on the study in general: Clonotypes of TCR beta that were HLA-C-restricted and CMV-specific dominated the ex vivo response. There were carriers of CMV plus the relevant HLA, and cumulative public TCR beta family frequency identified them.

Germline V gene data show CDR1 as MNHNS and CDR2 as SASEGT. The germline V and J ends were trimmed by 6 bases and 1 base, with 18 bases remaining between them. This CDR3 has 16 amino acids. Of note for this clonotype: Its antigen remains unknown.

Via MiXCR, TCRdb re-called the reads, giving one row per CDR3 protein. This table holds roughly 760,000 distinct CDR3 sequences, 35% found once. The sequence was collected from a human donor in good health (CMV status not recorded). Some clones in this sample may be carry-over from other donors' samples. This chain joins TRBV6-1 and TRBJ1-1, with D perhaps matching TRBD1 (5 bases). Sequencing was performed on PBMCs. The CDR3 here is CASRNPPGQGNTEAFF. In DNA, the CDR3 is TGTGCCAGCAGGAACCCGCCGGGCCAGGGGAACACTGAAGCTTTCTTT.